This T cell receptor (beta chain) derives from a study of T cells after yellow fever vaccination. Via MiXCR, TCRdb re-called the 5' RACE reads, giving one row per CDR3 protein. The table has approximately 140,000 distinct CDR3 sequences, around 7.7% seen once. This clonotype was recorded a few times. The CDR3 consists of 15 residues. V gave up 3 bases and J gave up 4 bases; unmatched junction bases: 9. CDR1 and CDR2 (germline): SGDLS, YYNGEE. This receptor was taken from a man younger than 45 who received the YFV17D yellow fever vaccine. The chain is built from TRBV9 and TRBJ1-1; 7 nucleotides align to TRBD1. This specimen was CD4+ T cells sorted from PBMCs, taken 5 days after the yellow fever booster vaccination. Written as DNA, the CDR3 is TGTGCCAGCAGCGGACAGGGTAGCGTTGGCACTGAAGCTTTCTTT. Protein sequence: CASSGQGSVGTEAFF. The variable domain in full, completed from reference TRBV9 and TRBJ1-1, reads DSGVTQTPKHLITATGQRVTLRCSPRSGDLSVYWYQQSLDQGLQFLIQYYNGEERAKGNILERFSAQQFPDLHSELNLSSLELGDSALYFCASSGQGSVGTEAFFGQGTRLTVV.